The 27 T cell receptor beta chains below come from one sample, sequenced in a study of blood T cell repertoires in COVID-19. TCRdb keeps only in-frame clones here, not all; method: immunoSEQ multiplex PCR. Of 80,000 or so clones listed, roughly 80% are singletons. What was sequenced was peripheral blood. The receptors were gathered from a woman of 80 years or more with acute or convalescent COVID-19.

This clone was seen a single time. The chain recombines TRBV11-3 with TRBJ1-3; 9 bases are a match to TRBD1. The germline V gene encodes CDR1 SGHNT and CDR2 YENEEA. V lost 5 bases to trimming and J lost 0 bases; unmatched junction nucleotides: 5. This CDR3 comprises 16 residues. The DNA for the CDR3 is TGTGCCAGCAGCAAGGACAGGGGTTTCTCTGGAAACACCATATATTTT. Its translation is CASSKDRGFSGNTIYF.

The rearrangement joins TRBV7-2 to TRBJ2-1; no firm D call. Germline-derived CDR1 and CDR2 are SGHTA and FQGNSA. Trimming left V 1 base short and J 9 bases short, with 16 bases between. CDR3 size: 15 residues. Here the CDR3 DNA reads TGTGCCAGCAGCTTAGATATCGTGACACTCACTGAGCAGTTCTTC. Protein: CASSLDIVTLTEQFF.

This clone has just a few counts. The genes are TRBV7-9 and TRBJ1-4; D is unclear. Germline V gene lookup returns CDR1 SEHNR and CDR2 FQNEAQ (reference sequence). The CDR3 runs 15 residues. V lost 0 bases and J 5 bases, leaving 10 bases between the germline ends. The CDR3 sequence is CASSLARGLNEKLFF. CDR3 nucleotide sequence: TGTGCCAGCAGCTTAGCCCGGGGTTTAAATGAAAAACTGTTTTTT.

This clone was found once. In nucleotides, the CDR3 is TGTGCCAGCAGCGTAGAGGGTCGAGCGGGCACAGATACGCAGTATTTT. Protein: CASSVEGRAGTDTQYF. The V call is TRBV9, the J call TRBJ2-3, with D possibly matching TRBD2 (5 bases). The CDR3 has 16 residues. V lost 0 bases, J lost 1 base, and 12 bases lay in between. CDR1 is SGDLS, CDR2 YYNGEE, per germline. Together with reference TRBV9 and TRBJ2-3, the CDR3 gives the full variable domain: DSGVTQTPKHLITATGQRVTLRCSPRSGDLSVYWYQQSLDQGLQFLIQYYNGEERAKGNILERFSAQQFPDLHSELNLSSLELGDSALYFCASSVEGRAGTDTQYFGPGTRLTVL.

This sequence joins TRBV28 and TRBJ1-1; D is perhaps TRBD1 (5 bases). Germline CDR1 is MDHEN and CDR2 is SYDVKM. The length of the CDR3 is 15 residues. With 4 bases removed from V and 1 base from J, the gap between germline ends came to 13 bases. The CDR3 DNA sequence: TGTGCCAGCAGTTCCGCAGGTCAGGGGAACACTGAAGCTTTCTTT. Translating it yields CASSSAGQGNTEAFF. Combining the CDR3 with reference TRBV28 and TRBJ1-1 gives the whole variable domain DVKVTQSSRYLVKRTGEKVFLECVQDMDHENMFWYRQDPGLGLRLIYFSYDVKMKEKGDIPEGYSVSREKKERFSLILESASTNQTSMYLCASSSAGQGNTEAFFGQGTRLTVV.

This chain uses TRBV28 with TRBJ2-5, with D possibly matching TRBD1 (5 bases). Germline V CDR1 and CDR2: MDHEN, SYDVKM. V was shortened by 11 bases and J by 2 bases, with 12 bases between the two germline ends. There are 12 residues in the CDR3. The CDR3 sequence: CASRTLQETQYF. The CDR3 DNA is TGTGCCTCACGGACACTTCAAGAGACCCAGTACTTC.

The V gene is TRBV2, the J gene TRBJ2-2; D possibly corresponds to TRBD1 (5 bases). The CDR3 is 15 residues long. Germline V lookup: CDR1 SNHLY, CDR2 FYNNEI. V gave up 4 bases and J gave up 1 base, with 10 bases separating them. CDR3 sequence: CASSGGRLNTGELFF. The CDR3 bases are TGTGCCAGCAGTGGGGGCAGATTGAACACCGGGGAGCTGTTTTTT.

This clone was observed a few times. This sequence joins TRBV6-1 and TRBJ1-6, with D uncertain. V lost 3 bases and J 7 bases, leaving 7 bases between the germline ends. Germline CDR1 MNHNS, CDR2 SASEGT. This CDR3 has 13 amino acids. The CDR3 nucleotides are TGTGCCAGCAGTGACACCAGGAATTCACCCCTCCACTTT. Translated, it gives CASSDTRNSPLHF.

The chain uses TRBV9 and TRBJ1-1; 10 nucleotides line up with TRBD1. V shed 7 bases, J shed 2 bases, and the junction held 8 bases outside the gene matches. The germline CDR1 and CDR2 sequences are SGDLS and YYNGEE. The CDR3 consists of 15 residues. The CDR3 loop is CASSGTGEGNTEAFF. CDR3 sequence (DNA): TGTGCCAGCTCCGGGACAGGGGAAGGAAACACTGAAGCTTTCTTT.

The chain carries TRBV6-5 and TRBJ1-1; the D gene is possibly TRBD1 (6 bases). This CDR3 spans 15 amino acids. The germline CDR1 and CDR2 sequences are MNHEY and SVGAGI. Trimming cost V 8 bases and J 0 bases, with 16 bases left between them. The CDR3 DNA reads TGTGCCAGCCTAAGGCCGGGGGGCATGAACACTGAAGCTTTCTTT. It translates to CASLRPGGMNTEAFF.

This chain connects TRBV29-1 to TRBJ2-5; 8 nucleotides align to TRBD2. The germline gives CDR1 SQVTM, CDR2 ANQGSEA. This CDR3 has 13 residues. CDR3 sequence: CSVAGGGQETQYF. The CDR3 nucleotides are TGCAGTGTGGCCGGGGGGGGGCAAGAGACCCAGTACTTC.

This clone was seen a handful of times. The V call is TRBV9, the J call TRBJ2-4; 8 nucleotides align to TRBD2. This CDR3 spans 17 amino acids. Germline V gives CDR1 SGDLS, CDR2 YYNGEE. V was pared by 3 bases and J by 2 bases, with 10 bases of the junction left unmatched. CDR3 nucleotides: TGTGCCAGCAGCGGCGGCGGGGGGACGGGGACCAAAAACATTCAGTACTTC. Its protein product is CASSGGGGTGTKNIQYF.

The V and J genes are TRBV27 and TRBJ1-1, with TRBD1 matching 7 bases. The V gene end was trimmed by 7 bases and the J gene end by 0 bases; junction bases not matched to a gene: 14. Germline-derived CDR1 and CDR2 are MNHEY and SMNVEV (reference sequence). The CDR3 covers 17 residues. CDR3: CASTHRGQILLNTEAFF. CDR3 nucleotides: TGTGCCAGCACCCACCGGGGACAGATACTCCTGAACACTGAAGCTTTCTTT.

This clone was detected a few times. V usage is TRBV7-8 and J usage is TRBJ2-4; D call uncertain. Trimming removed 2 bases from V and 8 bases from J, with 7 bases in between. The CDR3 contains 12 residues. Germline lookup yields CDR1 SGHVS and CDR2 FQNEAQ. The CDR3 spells CASSLLRDIQYF. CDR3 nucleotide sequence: TGTGCCAGCAGCTTACTTAGAGACATTCAGTACTTC.

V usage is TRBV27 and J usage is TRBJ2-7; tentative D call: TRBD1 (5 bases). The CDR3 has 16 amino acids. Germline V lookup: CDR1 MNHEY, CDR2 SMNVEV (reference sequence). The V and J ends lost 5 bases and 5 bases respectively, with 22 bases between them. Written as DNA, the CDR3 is TGTGCCAGCAGTCCCGCCGCCACAGGAACGAGAAACGAGCAGTACTTC. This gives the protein CASSPAATGTRNEQYF.

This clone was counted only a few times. CDR3 region: CAWSQGENTEAFF. The CDR3 region has the DNA TGTGCCTGGAGCCAGGGGGAGAACACTGAAGCTTTCTTT. The rearrangement uses TRBV30 and TRBJ1-1; 7 positions match TRBD1. CDR1 GTSNPN and CDR2 SVGIG come from the germline V gene (reference sequence). The ends lost 3 bases at V and 1 base at J; junction bases unmatched: 2. The CDR3 contains 13 residues.

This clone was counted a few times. The CDR3: CASSESGLNTGELFF. In nucleotides, the CDR3 is TGTGCCAGCAGTGAATCAGGGCTGAACACCGGGGAGCTGTTTTTT. The chain employs TRBV2 and TRBJ2-2, with a possible D match to TRBD1 (5 bases). The germline gives CDR1 SNHLY, CDR2 FYNNEI. Trimming stripped 2 bases from V and 1 base from J, with 8 bases between. The CDR3 consists of 15 residues.

CDR3 in amino acids: CAISGTGAYNEQFF. The DNA for the CDR3 is TGTGCCATCAGCGGGACAGGGGCCTACAATGAGCAGTTCTTC. The gene calls are TRBV10-3 and TRBJ2-1, with 10 positions matching TRBD1. Losses at the gene ends were 6 bases for V and 2 bases for J; bases not matched to a gene: 1. The CDR3 runs 14 residues. In germline, CDR1 is ENHRY, CDR2 SYGVKD.

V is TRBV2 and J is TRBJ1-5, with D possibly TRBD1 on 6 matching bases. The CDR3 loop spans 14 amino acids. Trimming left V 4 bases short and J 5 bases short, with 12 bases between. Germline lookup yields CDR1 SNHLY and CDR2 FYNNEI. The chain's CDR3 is CASSGRGGHQPQHF. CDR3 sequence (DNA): TGTGCCAGCAGTGGCCGGGGGGGCCATCAGCCCCAGCATTTT.

The CDR3: CASTKLGTGTQYF. The CDR3 DNA is TGTGCCAGCACCAAACTAGGAACTGGGACCCAGTACTTC. The chain combines TRBV12-3 or TRBV12-4 with TRBJ2-5; a weak D match, TRBD2 (5 bases). CDR3 length: 13 amino acids. V lost 7 bases to trimming and J lost 7 bases, with 16 bases between them.

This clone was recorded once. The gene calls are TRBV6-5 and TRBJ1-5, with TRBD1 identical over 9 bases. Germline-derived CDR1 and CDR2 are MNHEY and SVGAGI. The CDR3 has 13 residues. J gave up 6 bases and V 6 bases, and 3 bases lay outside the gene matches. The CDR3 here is CASSGTGSQPQHF. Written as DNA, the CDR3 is TGTGCCAGCAGCGGGACAGGGAGTCAGCCCCAGCATTTT.

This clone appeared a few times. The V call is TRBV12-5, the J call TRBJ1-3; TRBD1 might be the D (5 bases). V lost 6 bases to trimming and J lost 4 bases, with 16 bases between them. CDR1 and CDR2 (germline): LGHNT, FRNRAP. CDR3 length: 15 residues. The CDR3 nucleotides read TGTGCTAGTGGCCCAGGCGGGGGTATGGGAAACACCATATATTTT. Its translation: CASGPGGGMGNTIYF.

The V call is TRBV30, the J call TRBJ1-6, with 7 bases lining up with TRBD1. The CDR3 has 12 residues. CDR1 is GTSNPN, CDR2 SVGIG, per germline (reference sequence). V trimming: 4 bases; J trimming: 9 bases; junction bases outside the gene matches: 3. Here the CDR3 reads CAWTGGSSPLHF. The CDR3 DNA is TGTGCCTGGACAGGGGGGAGTTCACCCCTCCACTTT.

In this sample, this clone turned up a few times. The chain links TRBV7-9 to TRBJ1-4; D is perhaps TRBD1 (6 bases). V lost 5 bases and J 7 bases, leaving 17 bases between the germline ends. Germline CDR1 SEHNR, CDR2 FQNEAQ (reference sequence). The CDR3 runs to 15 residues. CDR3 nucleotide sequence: TGTGCCAGCAGCGAAATGGGGGCAGGGAGTGAAAAACTGTTTTTT. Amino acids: CASSEMGAGSEKLFF.

CDR3 nucleotide sequence: TGTGCCAGCAGCTTAGGGGGGAGGGTCACAGATACGCAGTATTTT. Protein: CASSLGGRVTDTQYF. The gene calls are TRBV7-2 and TRBJ2-3, with TRBD2 matching over 7 bases. Germline V gene data show CDR1 as SGHTA and CDR2 as FQGNSA. With 1 base clipped from V and 2 bases from J, the junction kept 3 bases outside the gene matches. The CDR3 contains 15 residues.

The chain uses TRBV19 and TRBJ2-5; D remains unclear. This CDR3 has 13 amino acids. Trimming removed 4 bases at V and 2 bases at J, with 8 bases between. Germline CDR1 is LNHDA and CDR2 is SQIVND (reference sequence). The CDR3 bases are TGTGCCAGTAGTACTGCGGTTCAAGAGACCCAGTACTTC. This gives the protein CASSTAVQETQYF.

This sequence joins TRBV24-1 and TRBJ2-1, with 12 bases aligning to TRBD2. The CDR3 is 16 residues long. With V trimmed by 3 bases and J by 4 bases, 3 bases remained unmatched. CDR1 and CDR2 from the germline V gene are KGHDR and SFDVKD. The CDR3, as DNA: TGTGCCACCAGTGATACCGGGACTAGCGGGTACAATGAGCAGTTCTTC. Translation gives CATSDTGTSGYNEQFF.